This T cell receptor (beta chain) was captured by sequencing in a study of T cell responses to AZD1222 COVID-19 vaccine. The study's findings and limits: Spike-specific TCR breadth and depth rose after two AZD1222 doses. Females made up more of the donors, who were largely white British, and clonal diversity may have come out too low. Among spike-specific TCRs, nearly half reportedly target unmutated variant regions. Spike was spanned by vaccine-associated CD4 TCRs, with dominance at 160-218 and 743-854.

Comments on this clone: The antigen is not known.

Profiled with immunoSEQ multiplex PCR; TCRdb holds only in-frame clones, not every one. The repertoire has 70,000 or so clones, 80% to 90% of them found once; the top ten carry under 8%. The CDR3 is made up of 10 amino acids. V lost 6 bases to trimming and J lost 5 bases, with 2 bases between them. The germline CDR1 and CDR2 sequences are SGHTA and FQGNSA. This TCR was recovered from an adult who received the AZD1222 COVID-19 vaccine. The material was peripheral blood, obtained 28 days after the second AZD1222 dose. This rearrangement joins TRBV7-2 to TRBJ2-1; D ambiguous. The CDR3 bases are TGTGCCAGCAGTAACAATGAGCAGTTCTTC. This translates into CASSNNEQFF.